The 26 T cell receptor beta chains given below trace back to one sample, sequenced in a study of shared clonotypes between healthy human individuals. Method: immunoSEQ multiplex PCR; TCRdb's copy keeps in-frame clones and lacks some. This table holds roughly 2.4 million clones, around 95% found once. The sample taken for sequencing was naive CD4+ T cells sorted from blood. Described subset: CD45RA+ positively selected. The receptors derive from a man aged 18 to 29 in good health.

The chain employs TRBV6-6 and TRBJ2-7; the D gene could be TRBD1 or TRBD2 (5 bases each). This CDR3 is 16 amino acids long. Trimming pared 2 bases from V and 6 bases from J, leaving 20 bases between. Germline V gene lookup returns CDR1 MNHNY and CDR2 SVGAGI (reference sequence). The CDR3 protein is CASSYGGIEEVSEQYF. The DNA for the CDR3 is TGTGCCAGCAGTTACGGGGGAATAGAAGAGGTTAGCGAGCAGTACTTC.

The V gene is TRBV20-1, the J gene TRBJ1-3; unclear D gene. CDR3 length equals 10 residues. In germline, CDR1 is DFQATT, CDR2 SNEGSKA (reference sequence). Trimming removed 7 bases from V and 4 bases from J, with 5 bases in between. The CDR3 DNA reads TGCAGTGTGGCCGGAAACACCATATATTTT. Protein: CSVAGNTIYF.

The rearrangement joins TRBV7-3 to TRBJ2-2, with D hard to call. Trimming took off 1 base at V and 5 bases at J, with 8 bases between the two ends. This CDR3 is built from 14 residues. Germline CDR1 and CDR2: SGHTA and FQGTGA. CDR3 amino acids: CASSLNPITGELFF. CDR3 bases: TGTGCCAGCAGCTTAAATCCGATAACCGGGGAGCTGTTTTTT.

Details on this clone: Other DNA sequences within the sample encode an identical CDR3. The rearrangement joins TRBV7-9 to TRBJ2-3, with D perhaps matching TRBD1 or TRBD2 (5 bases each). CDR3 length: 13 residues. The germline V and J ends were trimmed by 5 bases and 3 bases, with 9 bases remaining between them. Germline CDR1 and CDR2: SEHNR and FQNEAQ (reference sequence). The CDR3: CASSLGATDTQYF. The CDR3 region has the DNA TGTGCCAGCAGCCTCGGGGCTACAGATACGCAGTATTTT.

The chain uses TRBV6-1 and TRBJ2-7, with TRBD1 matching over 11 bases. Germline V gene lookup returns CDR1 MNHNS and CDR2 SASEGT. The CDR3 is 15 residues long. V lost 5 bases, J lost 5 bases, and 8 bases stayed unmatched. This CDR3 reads CASSTSGTGGNEQYF. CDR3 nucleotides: TGTGCCAGCAGTACGTCCGGGACAGGGGGGAACGAGCAGTACTTC.

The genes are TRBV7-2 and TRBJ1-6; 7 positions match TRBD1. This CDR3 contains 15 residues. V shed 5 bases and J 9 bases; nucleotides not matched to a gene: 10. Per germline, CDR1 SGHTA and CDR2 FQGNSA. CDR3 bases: TGTGCCAGCAGCGCGACAGGGCCTTCGGCTTCACCCCTCCACTTT. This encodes CASSATGPSASPLHF.

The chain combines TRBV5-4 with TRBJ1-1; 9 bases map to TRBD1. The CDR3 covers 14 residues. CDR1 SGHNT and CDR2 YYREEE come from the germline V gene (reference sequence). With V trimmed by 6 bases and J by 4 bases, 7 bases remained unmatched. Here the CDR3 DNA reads TGTGCCAGCACGCCGGGACAGGGAAGCACTGAAGCTTTCTTT. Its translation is CASTPGQGSTEAFF. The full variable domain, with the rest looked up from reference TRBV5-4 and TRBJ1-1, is ETGVTQSPTHLIKTRGQQVTLRCSSQSGHNTVSWYQQALGQGPQFIFQYYREEENGRGNFPPRFSGLQFPNYSSELNVNALELDDSALYLCASTPGQGSTEAFFGQGTRLTVV.

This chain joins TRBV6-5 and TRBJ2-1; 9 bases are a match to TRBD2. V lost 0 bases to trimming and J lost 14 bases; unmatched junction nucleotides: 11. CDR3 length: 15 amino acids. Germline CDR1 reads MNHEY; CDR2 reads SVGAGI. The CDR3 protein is CASSYSLSGSGSEFF. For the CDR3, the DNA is TGTGCCAGCAGTTACTCCCTCAGTGGTAGCGGGAGTGAGTTCTTC.

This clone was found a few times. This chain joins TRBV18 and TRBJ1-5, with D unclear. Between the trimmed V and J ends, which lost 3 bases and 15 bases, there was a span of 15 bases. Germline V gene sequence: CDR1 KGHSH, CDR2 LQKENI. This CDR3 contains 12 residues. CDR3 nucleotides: TGTGCCAGCTCACCCGGAACAACCCCGTTGCATTTT. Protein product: CASSPGTTPLHF.

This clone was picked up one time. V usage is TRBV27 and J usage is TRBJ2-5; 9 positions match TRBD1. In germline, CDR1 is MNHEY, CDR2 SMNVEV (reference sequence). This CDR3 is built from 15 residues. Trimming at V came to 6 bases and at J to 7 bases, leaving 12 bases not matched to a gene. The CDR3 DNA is TGTGCCAGCAGATTGCGGGACAGGGCCTCGGGGACCCAGTACTTC. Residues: CASRLRDRASGTQYF.

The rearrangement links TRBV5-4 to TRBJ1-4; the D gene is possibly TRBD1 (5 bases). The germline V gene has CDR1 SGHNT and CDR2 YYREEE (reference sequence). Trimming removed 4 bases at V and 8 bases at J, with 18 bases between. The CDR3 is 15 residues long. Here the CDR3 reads CASSLGQGGVEKLFF. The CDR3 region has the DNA TGTGCCAGCAGCCTCGGCCAGGGCGGAGTGGAAAAACTGTTTTTT.

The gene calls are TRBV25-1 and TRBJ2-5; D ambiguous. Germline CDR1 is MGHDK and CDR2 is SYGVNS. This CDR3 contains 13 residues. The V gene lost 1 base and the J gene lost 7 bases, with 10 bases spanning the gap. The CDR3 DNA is TGTGCCAGCAGTGAATCCGGTGGTGGGACCCAGTACTTC. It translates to CASSESGGGTQYF.

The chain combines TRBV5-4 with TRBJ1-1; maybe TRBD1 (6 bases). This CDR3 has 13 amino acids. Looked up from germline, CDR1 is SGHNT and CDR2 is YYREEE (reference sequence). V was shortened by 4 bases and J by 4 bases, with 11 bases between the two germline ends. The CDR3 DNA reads TGTGCCAGCAGCCCAGGGGTGGGCACTGAAGCTTTCTTT. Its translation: CASSPGVGTEAFF.

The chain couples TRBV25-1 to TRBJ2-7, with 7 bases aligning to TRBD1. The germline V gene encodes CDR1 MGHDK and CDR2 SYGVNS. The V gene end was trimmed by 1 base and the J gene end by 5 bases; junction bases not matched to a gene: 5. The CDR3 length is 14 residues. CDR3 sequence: CASSESDRVHEQYF. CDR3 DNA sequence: TGTGCCAGCAGTGAATCCGACAGGGTACACGAGCAGTACTTC.

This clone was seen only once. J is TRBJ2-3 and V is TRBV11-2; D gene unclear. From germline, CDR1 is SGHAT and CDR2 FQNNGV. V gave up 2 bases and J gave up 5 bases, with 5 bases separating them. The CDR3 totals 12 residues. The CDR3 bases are TGTGCCAGCAGCTTACTGGTAGATACGCAGTATTTT. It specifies CASSLLVDTQYF.

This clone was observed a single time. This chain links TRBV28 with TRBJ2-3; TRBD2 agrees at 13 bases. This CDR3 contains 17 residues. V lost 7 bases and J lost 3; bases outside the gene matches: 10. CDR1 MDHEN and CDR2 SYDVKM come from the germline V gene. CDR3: CASTSILLAGGTDTQYF. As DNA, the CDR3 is TGTGCCAGCACTTCCATTCTACTAGCGGGGGGGACAGATACGCAGTATTTT.

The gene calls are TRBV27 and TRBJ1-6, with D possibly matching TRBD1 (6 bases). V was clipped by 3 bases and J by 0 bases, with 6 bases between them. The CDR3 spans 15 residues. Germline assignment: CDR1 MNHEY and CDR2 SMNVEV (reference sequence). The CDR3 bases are TGTGCCAGCAGTTTGGGGGCCTCCTATAATTCACCCCTCCACTTT. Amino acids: CASSLGASYNSPLHF.

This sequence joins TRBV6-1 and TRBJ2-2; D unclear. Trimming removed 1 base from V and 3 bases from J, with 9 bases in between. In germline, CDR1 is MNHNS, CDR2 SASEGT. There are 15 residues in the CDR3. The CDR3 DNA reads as TGTGCCAGCAGTGAAGGAGGTTTCGACACCGGGGAGCTGTTTTTT. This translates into CASSEGGFDTGELFF.

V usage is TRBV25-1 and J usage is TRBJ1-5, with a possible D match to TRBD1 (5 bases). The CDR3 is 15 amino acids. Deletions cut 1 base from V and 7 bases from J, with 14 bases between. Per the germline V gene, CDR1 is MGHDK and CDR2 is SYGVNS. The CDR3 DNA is TGTGCCAGCAGTGAATCAGGGACTGCGGGGCAGCCCCAGCATTTT. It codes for CASSESGTAGQPQHF.

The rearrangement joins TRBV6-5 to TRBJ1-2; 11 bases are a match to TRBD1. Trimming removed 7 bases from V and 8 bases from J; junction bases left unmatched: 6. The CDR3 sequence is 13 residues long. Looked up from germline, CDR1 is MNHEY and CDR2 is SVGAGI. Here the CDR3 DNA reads TGTGCCAGCACAAAGGGACAGGGGGACGGCTACACCTTC. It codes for CASTKGQGDGYTF.

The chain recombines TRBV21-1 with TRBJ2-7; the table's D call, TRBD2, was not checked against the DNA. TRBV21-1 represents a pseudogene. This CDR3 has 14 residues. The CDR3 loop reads CASSSRGGKYEQYF. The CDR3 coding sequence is TGTGCCAGCAGCTCAAGGGGAGGAAAGTACGAGCAGTACTTC.

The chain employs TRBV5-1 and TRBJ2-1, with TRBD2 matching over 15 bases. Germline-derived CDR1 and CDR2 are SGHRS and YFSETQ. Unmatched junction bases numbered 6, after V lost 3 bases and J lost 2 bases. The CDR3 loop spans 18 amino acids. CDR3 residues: CASSSGTSGRWTYNEQFF. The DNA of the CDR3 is TGCGCCAGCAGCTCCGGGACTAGCGGGAGGTGGACCTACAATGAGCAGTTCTTC.

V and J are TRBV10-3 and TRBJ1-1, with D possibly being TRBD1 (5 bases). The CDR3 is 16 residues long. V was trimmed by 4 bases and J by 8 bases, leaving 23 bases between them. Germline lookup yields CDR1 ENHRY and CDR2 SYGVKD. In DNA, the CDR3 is TGTGCCATCAGTGGAGGGTCTGGCAGGGTCCAGCGGGAAGCTTTCTTT. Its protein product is CAISGGSGRVQREAFF.

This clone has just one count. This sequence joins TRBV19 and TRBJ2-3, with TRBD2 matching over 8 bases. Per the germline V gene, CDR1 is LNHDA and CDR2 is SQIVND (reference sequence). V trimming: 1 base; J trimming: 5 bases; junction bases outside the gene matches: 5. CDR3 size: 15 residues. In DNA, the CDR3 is TGTGCCAGTAGTATAGCAGCGGGAGCGGGAGATACGCAGTATTTT. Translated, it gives CASSIAAGAGDTQYF.

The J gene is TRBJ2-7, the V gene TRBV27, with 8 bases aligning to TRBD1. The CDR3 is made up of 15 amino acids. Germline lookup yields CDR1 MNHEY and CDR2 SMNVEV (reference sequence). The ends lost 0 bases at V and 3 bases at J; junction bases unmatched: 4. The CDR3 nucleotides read TGTGCCAGCAGTTTATCGGCAGGGGGCGTCTACGAGCAGTACTTC. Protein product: CASSLSAGGVYEQYF.

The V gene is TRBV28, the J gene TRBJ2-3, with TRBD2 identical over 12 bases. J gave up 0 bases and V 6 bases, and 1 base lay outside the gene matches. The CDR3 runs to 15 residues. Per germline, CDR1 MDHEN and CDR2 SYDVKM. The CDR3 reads CASRGTSGSTDTQYF. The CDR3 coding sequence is TGTGCCAGCAGGGGGACTAGCGGGAGCACAGATACGCAGTATTTT.